This paragraph reports one T cell receptor (beta chain). For the second PCR, which ran for about 6 to 11 cycles, a sample-barcoded 5' primer and a J-beta primer mix were used. Every molecule of cDNA carried a tag from a template-switch adaptor with 12 random nucleotides. TCRdb passed the 5' RACE reads through MiXCR, listing each CDR3 protein once. Of hundreds of thousands of distinct CDR3 sequences listed, roughly 56% are singletons. The CDR3 is 15 amino acids. The V and J ends lost 7 bases and 4 bases, in that order; junction bases with no gene match: 12. Per the germline V gene, CDR1 is ENHRY and CDR2 is SYGVKD. This sample stems from a study of blood T cells in healthy people across ages.

Sequencing input: blood. The TCR was taken from a man between 40 and 49 years old in good health. This sequence joins TRBV10-3 and TRBJ2-7; 8 nucleotides line up with TRBD2. CDR3 DNA sequence: TGTGCCATCAAGGCCCCCCAAGCGGGAGCTTACGAGCAGTACTTC. This translates into CAIKAPQAGAYEQYF.